This entry lists 8 T cell receptor beta chains sequenced from one sample in a study of human T cells and chemical hapten exposure. Unfractionated whole blood served as the source for total RNA extraction. Attachment of unique molecular identifiers to individual cDNA molecules was performed in the library. One entry per CDR3 protein results from TCRdb running MiXCR on the reads. The sample holds 120,000 or so distinct CDR3 sequences, over 6.5% seen once. The sample was whole blood. All receptors come from a human donor in good health. Some clones in this sample may be carry-over from other donors' samples.

Worth noting for this clonotype: Its ends do not fully match the called genes, so a read error is possible. The genes are TRBV6-5 and TRBJ2-6; D is possibly TRBD1 (6 bases). The CDR3 has 16 residues. The germline V gene encodes CDR1 MNHEY and CDR2 SVGAGI. The CDR3 protein is CASSLTNRVGANVLTF. CDR3 nucleotide sequence: TGTGCCAGCAGTTTAACAAACAGGGTCGGGGCCAACGTCCTGACTTTT.

V usage is TRBV7-2 and J usage is TRBJ1-6; TRBD1 matches at 8 bases. The CDR3 extends over 15 amino acids. Germline CDR1 reads SGHTA; CDR2 reads FQGNSA. After removal of 5 bases from V and 13 bases from J, the junction contained 13 bases not matched to a gene. The CDR3 nucleotides read TGTGCCAGCAGCGGTCGGGACAGGTCCTATCGGCCCCTCCACTTT. This gives the protein CASSGRDRSYRPLHF.

The chain carries TRBV5-1 and TRBJ2-7, with D maybe TRBD1 (5 bases). This CDR3 has 15 amino acids. Per germline, CDR1 SGHRS and CDR2 YFSETQ. Trimming shortened V by 4 bases and J by 13 bases, and 27 bases separated the two germline ends. The CDR3 nucleotides are TGCGCCAGCAGCCCAAAGGCCAGGGAAGGGATATCGGTCTACTTC. Translation gives CASSPKAREGISVYF.

This clonotype was recorded many times. The chain links TRBV15 to TRBJ1-5; D uncertain. Germline V CDR1 and CDR2: LNHNV, YYDKDF (reference sequence). This CDR3 comprises 14 residues. Trimming removed 5 bases at V and 2 bases at J, with 10 bases between. CDR3 loop: CATSREGGNQPQHF. The CDR3, as DNA: TGTGCCACCAGCCGGGAAGGAGGCAATCAGCCCCAGCATTTT.

The V and J genes are TRBV7-2 and TRBJ2-2; D gene ambiguous. Trimming took off 1 base at V and 11 bases at J, with 11 bases between the two ends. Germline V gives CDR1 SGHTA, CDR2 FQGNSA. The CDR3 is 13 amino acids. The chain's CDR3 is CASSLGAAGELFF. In DNA form, the CDR3 reads TGTGCCAGCAGCTTAGGGGCCGCTGGAGAGCTGTTTTTT.

This chain connects TRBV20-1 to TRBJ2-7; TRBD2 matches 8 bases. The trim removed 6 bases at V and 0 bases at J, leaving 7 bases unmatched. The CDR3 totals 14 residues. From germline, CDR1 is DFQATT and CDR2 SNEGSKA (reference sequence). CDR3 DNA sequence: TGCAGTGCCCAGACTAGCGCCAGCTCCTACGAGCAGTACTTC. Its protein is CSAQTSASSYEQYF.

At least ten counts were recorded for this clonotype. The J gene is TRBJ1-6, the V gene TRBV3-1; 9 bases map to TRBD1. The CDR3 covers 14 residues. After removal of 2 bases from V and 13 bases from J, the junction contained 6 bases not matched to a gene. Per germline, CDR1 LGHDT and CDR2 YNNKEL (reference sequence). The CDR3 DNA follows: TGTGCCAGCAGCCAACAGCGGACAGGGGTCCCCCTCCACTTT. Its translation is CASSQQRTGVPLHF.

This chain links TRBV11-2 with TRBJ2-1; TRBD1 aligns across 7 bases. V lost 7 bases to trimming and J lost 5 bases; unmatched junction nucleotides: 14. The germline V gene encodes CDR1 SGHAT and CDR2 FQNNGV. The CDR3 covers 16 residues. CDR3 in amino acids: CASTNRPRDRNNEQFF. The CDR3 DNA follows: TGTGCCAGCACCAATCGACCCCGGGACAGAAACAATGAGCAGTTCTTC.